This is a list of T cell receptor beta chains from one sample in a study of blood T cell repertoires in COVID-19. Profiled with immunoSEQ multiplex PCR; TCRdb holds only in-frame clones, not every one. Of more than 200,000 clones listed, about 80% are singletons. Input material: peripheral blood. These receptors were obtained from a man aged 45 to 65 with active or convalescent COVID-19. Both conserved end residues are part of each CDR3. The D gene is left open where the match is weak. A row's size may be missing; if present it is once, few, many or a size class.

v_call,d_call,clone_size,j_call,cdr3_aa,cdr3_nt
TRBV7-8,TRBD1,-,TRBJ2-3,CASSLGTGLDTQYF,TGTGCCAGCAGCTTAGGGACAGGGTTGGATACGCAGTATTTT
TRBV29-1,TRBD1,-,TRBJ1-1,CSVRQGSDTEAFF,TGCAGCGTCAGACAGGGGTCTGACACTGAAGCTTTCTTT
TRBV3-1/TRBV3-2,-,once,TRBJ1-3,CASSQGPGGIGNTIYF,TGTGCCAGCAGCCAAGGTCCGGGGGGCATCGGAAACACCATATATTTT
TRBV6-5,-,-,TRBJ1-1,CASSLGENTEAFF,TGTGCCAGCAGTTTGGGAGAGAACACTGAAGCTTTCTTT
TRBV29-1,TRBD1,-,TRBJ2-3,CSVLGDRGTYTQYF,TGCAGCGTACTCGGGGACAGGGGCACATATACGCAGTATTTT
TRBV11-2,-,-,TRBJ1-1,CASSSQTRRAEAFF,TGTGCCAGCAGCTCCCAGACAAGGCGGGCTGAAGCTTTCTTT
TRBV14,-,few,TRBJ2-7,CASSQGQIPYEQYF,TGTGCCAGCAGCCAGGGGCAAATCCCCTACGAGCAGTACTTC
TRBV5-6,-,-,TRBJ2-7,CASSSGLEQYF,TGTGCCAGCAGCTCAGGACTCGAGCAGTACTTC
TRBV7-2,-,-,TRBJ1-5,CASSPRGGNSNQPQHF,TGTGCCAGCAGCCCCCGGGGGGGGAATAGCAATCAGCCCCAGCATTTT
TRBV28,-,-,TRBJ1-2,CASSSRGLRYGYTF,TGTGCCAGCAGTTCTCGCGGACTCCGCTATGGCTACACCTTC
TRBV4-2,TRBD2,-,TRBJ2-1,CASSQLAGAYNEQFF,TGTGCCAGCAGCCAACTAGCGGGGGCCTACAATGAGCAGTTCTTC
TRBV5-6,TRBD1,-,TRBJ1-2,CASSPGQPNYGYTF,TGTGCCAGCAGCCCGGGACAGCCTAACTATGGCTACACCTTC
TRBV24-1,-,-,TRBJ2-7,CATSDMIAGLFYEQYF,TGTGCCACCAGTGATATGATAGCAGGGCTCTTCTACGAGCAGTACTTC
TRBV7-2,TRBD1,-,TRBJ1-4,CASSLGQLNEKLFF,TGTGCCAGCAGCCTGGGACAGCTTAATGAAAAACTGTTTTTT
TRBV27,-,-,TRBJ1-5,CASRPGGYSNQPQHF,TGTGCCAGCAGGCCGGGAGGGTATAGCAATCAGCCCCAGCATTTT
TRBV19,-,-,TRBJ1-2,CASSQQEGRYGYTF,TGTGCCAGTAGTCAACAGGAGGGGCGTTATGGCTACACCTTC
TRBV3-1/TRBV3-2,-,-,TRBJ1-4,CASSQDRSGREKLFF,TGTGCCAGCAGCCAAGATCGGAGCGGTCGAGAAAAACTGTTTTTT
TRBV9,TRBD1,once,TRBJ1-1,CASSPDRANIAFF,TGTGCCAGCAGCCCGGACAGGGCGAACATCGCTTTCTTT
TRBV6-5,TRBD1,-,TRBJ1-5,CASKPDRASQPQHF,TGTGCCAGCAAACCGGACAGGGCTAGTCAGCCCCAGCATTTT
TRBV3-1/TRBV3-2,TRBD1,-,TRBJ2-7,CASSQGQGAGYEQYF,TGTGCCAGCAGCCAAGGACAGGGGGCGGGCTACGAGCAGTACTTC
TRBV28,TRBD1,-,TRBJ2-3,CASSLDRGTDTQYF,TGTGCCAGCAGCCTGGACAGGGGAACAGATACGCAGTATTTT
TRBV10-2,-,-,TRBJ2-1,CASRPAGPRSEQFF,TGCGCCAGCAGGCCAGCGGGCCCGCGAAGCGAGCAGTTCTTC
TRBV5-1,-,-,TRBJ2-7,CASSSSWRDDRPQTYEQYF,TGCGCCAGCAGCTCCTCTTGGCGAGACGACAGGCCCCAGACCTACGAGCAGTACTTC
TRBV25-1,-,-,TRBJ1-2,CASSLTFGTSNYGYTF,TGTGCCAGCAGCCTCACTTTCGGGACATCTAATTATGGCTACACCTTC
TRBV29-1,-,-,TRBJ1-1,CSVATGGNTEAFF,TGCAGCGTCGCCACGGGTGGGAACACTGAAGCTTTCTTT
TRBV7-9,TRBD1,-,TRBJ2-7,CASSLAVARGNEQYF,TGTGCCAGCAGCTTAGCTGTTGCCAGGGGGAACGAGCAGTACTTC
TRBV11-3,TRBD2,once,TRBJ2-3,CASSLSAGDTDTQYF,TGTGCCAGCAGCTTAAGTGCGGGGGACACAGATACGCAGTATTTT
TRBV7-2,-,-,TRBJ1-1,CASSSLGGDTEAFF,TGTGCCAGCAGCTCGCTGGGGGGGGACACTGAAGCTTTCTTT
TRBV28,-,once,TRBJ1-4,CASSLPIGGYEKLFF,TGTGCCAGCAGTTTACCGATTGGGGGGTATGAAAAACTGTTTTTT
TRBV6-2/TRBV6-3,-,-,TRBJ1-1,CASSYSKTEAFF,TGTGCCAGCAGTTACTCCAAAACTGAAGCTTTCTTT
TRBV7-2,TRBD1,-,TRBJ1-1,CASSTRTGGFTEAFF,TGTGCCAGCAGCACCCGGACAGGGGGCTTCACTGAAGCTTTCTTT
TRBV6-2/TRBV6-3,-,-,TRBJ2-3,CASSSPHSLAQYF,TGTGCCAGCAGTTCCCCTCACTCCCTTGCGCAGTATTTT
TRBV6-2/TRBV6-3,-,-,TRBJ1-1,CASSYGQTFADYKNTEAFF,TGTGCCAGCAGTTATGGGCAGACATTCGCCGATTACAAGAACACTGAAGCTTTCTTT
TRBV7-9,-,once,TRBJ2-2,CASSRDTNTGELFF,TGTGCCAGCAGCCGGGACACGAACACCGGGGAGCTGTTTTTT
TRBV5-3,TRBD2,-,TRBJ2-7,CARSPLNSGGTPYEQYF,TGTGCCAGAAGCCCCCTGAATAGCGGGGGAACACCCTACGAGCAGTACTTC
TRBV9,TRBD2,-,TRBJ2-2,CASSVGASGGHGELFF,TGTGCCAGCAGCGTTGGAGCTAGCGGGGGCCACGGGGAGCTGTTTTTT
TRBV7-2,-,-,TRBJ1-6,CASSWTQGGSPLHF,TGTGCCAGCAGCTGGACCCAGGGAGGGTCACCCCTCCACTTT
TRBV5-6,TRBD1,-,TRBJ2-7,CASSSPGTGKSYEQYF,TGTGCCAGCAGCTCCCCCGGGACAGGGAAGTCCTACGAGCAGTACTTC
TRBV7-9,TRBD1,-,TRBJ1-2,CASSSRGDRAHGYTF,TGTGCCAGCAGCTCAAGAGGGGACAGGGCGCATGGCTACACCTTC
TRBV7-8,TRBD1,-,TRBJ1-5,CASSPIGGINQPQHF,TGTGCCAGCAGCCCGATAGGGGGCATCAATCAGCCCCAGCATTTT
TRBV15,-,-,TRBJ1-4,CATSRDRGGIGEKLFF,TGTGCCACCAGCAGAGATCGGGGAGGGATTGGAGAAAAACTGTTTTTT
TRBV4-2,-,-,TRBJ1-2,CASSQDLGGGYTF,TGTGCCAGCAGCCAAGATCTCGGGGGAGGCTACACCTTC
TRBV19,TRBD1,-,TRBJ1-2,CASSSGTGIYGYTF,TGTGCCAGTAGTTCCGGGACAGGGATCTATGGCTACACCTTC
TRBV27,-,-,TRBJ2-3,CASKDYSESGDTQYF,TGTGCCAGCAAAGATTATAGTGAGTCGGGAGATACGCAGTATTTT
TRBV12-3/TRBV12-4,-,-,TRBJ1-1,CASSPTPVTEAFF,TGTGCCAGCAGTCCAACCCCGGTCACTGAAGCTTTCTTT